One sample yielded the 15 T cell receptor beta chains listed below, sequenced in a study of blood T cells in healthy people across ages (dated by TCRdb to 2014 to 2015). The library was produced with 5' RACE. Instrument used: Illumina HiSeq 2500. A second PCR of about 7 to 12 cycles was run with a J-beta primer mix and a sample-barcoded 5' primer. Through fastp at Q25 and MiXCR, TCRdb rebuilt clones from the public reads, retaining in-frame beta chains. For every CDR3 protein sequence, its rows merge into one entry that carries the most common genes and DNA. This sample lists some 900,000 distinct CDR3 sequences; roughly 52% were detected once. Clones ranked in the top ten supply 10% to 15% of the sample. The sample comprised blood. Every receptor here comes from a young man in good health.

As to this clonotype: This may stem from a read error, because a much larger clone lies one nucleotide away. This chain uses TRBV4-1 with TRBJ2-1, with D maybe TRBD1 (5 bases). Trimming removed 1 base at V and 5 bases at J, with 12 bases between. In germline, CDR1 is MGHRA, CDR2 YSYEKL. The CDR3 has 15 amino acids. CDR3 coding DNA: TGCGCCAGCAGCCAAGTGGAACAGGTCGACAATGAGCAGTTCTTC. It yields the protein CASSQVEQVDNEQFF.

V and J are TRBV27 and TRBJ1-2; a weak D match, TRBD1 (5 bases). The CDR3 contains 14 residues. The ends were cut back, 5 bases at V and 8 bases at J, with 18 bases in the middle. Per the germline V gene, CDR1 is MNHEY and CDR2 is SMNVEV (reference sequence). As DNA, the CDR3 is TGTGCCAGCAGTCCGCAGGGAGGCGTAGGCGGCTACACCTTC. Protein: CASSPQGGVGGYTF.

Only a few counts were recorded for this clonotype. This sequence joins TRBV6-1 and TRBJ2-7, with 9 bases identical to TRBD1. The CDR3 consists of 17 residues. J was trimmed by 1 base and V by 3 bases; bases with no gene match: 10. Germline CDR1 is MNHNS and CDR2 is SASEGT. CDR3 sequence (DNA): TGTGCCAGCAGTGATCGGGACAGGGCTGGAATTTCCTACGAGCAGTACTTC. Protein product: CASSDRDRAGISYEQYF.

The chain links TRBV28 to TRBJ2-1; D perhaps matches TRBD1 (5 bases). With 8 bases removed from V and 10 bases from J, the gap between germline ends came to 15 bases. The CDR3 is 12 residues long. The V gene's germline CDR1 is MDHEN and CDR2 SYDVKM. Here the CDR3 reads CASAYPAGEQFF. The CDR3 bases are TGTGCCAGCGCATACCCCGCAGGGGAGCAGTTCTTC.

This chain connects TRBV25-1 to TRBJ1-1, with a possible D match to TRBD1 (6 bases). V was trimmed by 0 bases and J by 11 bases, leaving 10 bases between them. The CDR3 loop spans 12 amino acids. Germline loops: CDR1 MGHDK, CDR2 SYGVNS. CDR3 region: CASSEYGQRAFF. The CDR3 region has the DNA TGTGCCAGCAGTGAATATGGACAGAGGGCTTTCTTT.

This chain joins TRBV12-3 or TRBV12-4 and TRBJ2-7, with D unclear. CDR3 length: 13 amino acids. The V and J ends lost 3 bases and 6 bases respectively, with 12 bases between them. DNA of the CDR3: TGTGCCAGCAGTTTTGCACTCCAGCGCGAGCAGTACTTC. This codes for CASSFALQREQYF.

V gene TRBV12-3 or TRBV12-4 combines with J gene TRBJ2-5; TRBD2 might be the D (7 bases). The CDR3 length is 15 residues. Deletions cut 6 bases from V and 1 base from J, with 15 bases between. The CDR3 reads CASSAGGGGQETQYF. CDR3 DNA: TGTGCCAGCAGCGCCGGGGGAGGGGGCCAAGAGACCCAGTACTTC.

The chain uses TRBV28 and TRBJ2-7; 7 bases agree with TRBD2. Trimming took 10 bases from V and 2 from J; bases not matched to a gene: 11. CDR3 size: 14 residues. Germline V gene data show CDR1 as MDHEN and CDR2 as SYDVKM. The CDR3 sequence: CATKRGGTAYEQYF. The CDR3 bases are TGTGCCACAAAGCGGGGCGGGACCGCCTACGAGCAGTACTTC.

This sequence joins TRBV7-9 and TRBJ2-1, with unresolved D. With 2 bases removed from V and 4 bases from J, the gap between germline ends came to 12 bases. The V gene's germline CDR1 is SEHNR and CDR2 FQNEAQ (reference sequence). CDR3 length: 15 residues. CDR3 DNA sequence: TGTGCCAGCAGCTTAAGGGCAAATACGTACAATGAGCAGTTCTTC. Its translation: CASSLRANTYNEQFF.

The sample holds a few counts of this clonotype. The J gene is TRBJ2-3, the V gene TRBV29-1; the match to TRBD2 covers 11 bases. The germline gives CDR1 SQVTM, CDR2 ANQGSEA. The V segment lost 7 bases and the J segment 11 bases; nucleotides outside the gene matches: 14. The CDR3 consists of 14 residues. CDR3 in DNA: TGCAGCGCGCGAAAACTAGCGGGGGATGGGGGGCAGTATTTT. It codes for CSARKLAGDGGQYF.

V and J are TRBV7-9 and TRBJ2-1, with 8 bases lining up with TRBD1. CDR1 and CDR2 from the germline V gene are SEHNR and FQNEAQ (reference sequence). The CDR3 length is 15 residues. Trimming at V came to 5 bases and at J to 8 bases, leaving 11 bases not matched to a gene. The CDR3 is CASSPDRGRYDEQFF. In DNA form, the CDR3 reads TGTGCCAGCAGCCCCGACAGGGGAAGATACGATGAGCAGTTCTTC.

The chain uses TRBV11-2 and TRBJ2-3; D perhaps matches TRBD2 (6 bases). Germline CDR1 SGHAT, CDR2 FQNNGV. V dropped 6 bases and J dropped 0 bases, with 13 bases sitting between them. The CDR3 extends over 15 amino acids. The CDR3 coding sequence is TGTGCCAGCAGGCCCCCGGGACTCAGCACAGATACGCAGTATTTT. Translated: CASRPPGLSTDTQYF. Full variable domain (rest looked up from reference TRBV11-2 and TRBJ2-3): EAGVAQSPRYKIIEKRQSVAFWCNPISGHATLYWYQQILGQGPKLLIQFQNNGVVDDSQLPKDRFSAERLKGVDSTLKIQPAKLEDSAVYLCASRPPGLSTDTQYFGPGTRLTVL.

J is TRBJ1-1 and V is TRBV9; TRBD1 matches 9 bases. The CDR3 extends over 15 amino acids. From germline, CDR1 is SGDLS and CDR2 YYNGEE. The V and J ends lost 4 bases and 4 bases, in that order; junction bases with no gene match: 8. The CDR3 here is CASSHGGTGFTEAFF. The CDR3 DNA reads TGTGCCAGCAGCCACGGGGGGACAGGGTTCACTGAAGCTTTCTTT. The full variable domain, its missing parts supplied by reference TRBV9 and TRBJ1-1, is DSGVTQTPKHLITATGQRVTLRCSPRSGDLSVYWYQQSLDQGLQFLIQYYNGEERAKGNILERFSAQQFPDLHSELNLSSLELGDSALYFCASSHGGTGFTEAFFGQGTRLTVV.

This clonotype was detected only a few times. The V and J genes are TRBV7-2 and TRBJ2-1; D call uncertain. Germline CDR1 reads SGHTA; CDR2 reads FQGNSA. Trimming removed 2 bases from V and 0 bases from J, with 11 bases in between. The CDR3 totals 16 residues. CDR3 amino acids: CASSLNPATSYNEQFF. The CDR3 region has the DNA TGTGCCAGCAGCTTAAATCCGGCAACCTCCTACAATGAGCAGTTCTTC.

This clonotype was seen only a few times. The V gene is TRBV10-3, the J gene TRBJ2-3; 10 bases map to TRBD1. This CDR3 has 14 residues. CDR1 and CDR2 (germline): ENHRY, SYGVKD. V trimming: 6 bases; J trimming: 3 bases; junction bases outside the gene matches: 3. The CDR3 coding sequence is TGTGCCATCAGCGACAGGGGGCGGACAGATACGCAGTATTTT. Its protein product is CAISDRGRTDTQYF.